This T cell receptor (beta chain) was identified in a study of OX40 agonist ivuxolimab in advanced cancers. Across the study: Among those enrolled, mean age was approximately 60 years (range about 20 to 79) and approximately 80% were male.

Drawing of blood for sampling happened at baseline, at cycle 4 day 1, and at cycle 7 day 1. Measured with immunoSEQ multiplex PCR; TCRdb has only the in-frame clones, and not every one. The sample yields over 20,000 clones, around 84% seen once. Here the sequenced sample was CD4+ or CD8+ T cells sorted from blood, taken in a trial of the OX40 agonist ivuxolimab. The origin of this receptor is an adult with an advanced solid tumor such as melanoma, head and neck, liver or kidney cancer.

DNA for the CDR3: TGTGCCAGCACCCACCTAGGCCTTAACTATGGCTACACCTTC. Encoded protein: CASTHLGLNYGYTF. The chain carries TRBV6-5 and TRBJ1-2; no clear D. The germline V gene encodes CDR1 MNHEY and CDR2 SVGAGI. V was shortened by 7 bases and J by 1 base, with 13 bases between the two germline ends. The CDR3 consists of 14 residues.